A single sample is the source of the 10 T cell receptor beta chains below, sequenced in a study of response to subunit inactivated influenza vaccine. TCRdb re-called the RT-PCR reads with MiXCR, one entry per CDR3 protein. The sample yields 500,000 or so distinct CDR3 sequences, approximately 15% seen once. This specimen consisted of CD4+ T cells sorted from PBMCs, obtained less than 25 months after vaccination. These receptor sequences come from a man between 50 and 75 years old who received an inactivated influenza vaccine.

The rearrangement uses TRBV20-1 and TRBJ1-3; D unclear. Trimming left V 0 bases short and J 0 bases short, with 12 bases between. CDR1 is DFQATT and CDR2 is SNEGSKA in the germline V gene (reference sequence). The CDR3 consists of 16 residues. CDR3 loop: CSARDSRQRSGNTIYF. In DNA, the CDR3 is TGCAGTGCTAGAGATTCACGACAACGCTCTGGAAACACCATATATTTT.

Note on this clonotype: This clone may be a read error of a much larger clone one base away. The chain combines TRBV10-3 with TRBJ2-5, with 9 bases fitting TRBD1. CDR3 length: 13 residues. Germline CDR1 and CDR2: ENHRY and SYGVKD. V lost 6 bases, J lost 1 base, and 0 bases stayed unmatched. The CDR3 DNA reads as TGTGCCATCAGGGGACAGGGCCAAGAGACCCAGTACTTC. Its protein product is CAIRGQGQETQYF.

In its sample, this clonotype was seen a few times. The J gene is TRBJ2-3, the V gene TRBV24-1; tentatively, D is TRBD2 (6 bases). V was shortened by 8 bases and J by 0 bases, with 11 bases between the two germline ends. CDR1 and CDR2 (germline): KGHDR, SFDVKD. The CDR3 runs 14 residues. CDR3 in amino acids: CATTLGTSTDTQYF. In nucleotides, the CDR3 is TGTGCCACCACCCTCGGGACTAGCACAGATACGCAGTATTTT.

This CDR3 reads CASSYTGGSVLFF. The DNA for the CDR3 is TGTGCCAGCAGCTACACTGGGGGGTCAGTGCTGTTCTTC. The chain couples TRBV5-6 to TRBJ2-1; perhaps TRBD2 as D (6 bases). CDR3 size: 13 residues. Germline assignment: CDR1 SGHDT and CDR2 YYEEEE. V was clipped by 3 bases and J by 15 bases, with 19 bases between them.

This clonotype showed up just a few times. The gene calls are TRBV9 and TRBJ2-1; the D gene could be TRBD1 or TRBD2 (5 bases each). Germline V gene lookup returns CDR1 SGDLS and CDR2 YYNGEE. The V and J ends lost 3 bases and 5 bases respectively, with 15 bases between them. The CDR3 totals 15 residues. Written as DNA, the CDR3 is TGTGCCAGCAGCGCCCGGGACCTCAACCACAATGAGCAGTTCTTC. Translated, it gives CASSARDLNHNEQFF.

In its sample, this clonotype was seen a few times. The V and J genes are TRBV7-2 and TRBJ2-1, with 7 bases lining up with TRBD2. Germline V gene sequence: CDR1 SGHTA, CDR2 FQGNSA. The junction had 6 bases not matched to a gene; V was cut back by 2 bases and J by 2 bases. The CDR3 covers 16 residues. CDR3 nucleotide sequence: TGTGCCAGCAGCTTATTCAGCGGGGCCACCTACAATGAGCAGTTCTTC. Translation gives CASSLFSGATYNEQFF.

This clonotype was seen a few times. The chain couples TRBV6-1 to TRBJ2-2; TRBD2 matches at 10 bases. The CDR3 runs 15 residues. The germline gives CDR1 MNHNS, CDR2 SASEGT. With 5 bases clipped from V and 4 bases from J, the junction kept 4 bases outside the gene matches. The CDR3 DNA sequence: TGTGCCAGCAGTCGGACTAGCGGCCTCACCGGGGAGCTGTTTTTT. This codes for CASSRTSGLTGELFF.

The rearrangement joins TRBV20-1 to TRBJ2-3, with 7 bases identical to TRBD2. The length of the CDR3 is 16 residues. J gave up 3 bases and V 0 bases, and 9 bases lay outside the gene matches. Germline loops: CDR1 DFQATT, CDR2 SNEGSKA (reference sequence). In nucleotides, the CDR3 is TGCAGTGCTAGAGACGATGGGAGGGGTGTGACAGATACGCAGTATTTT. This sequence encodes CSARDDGRGVTDTQYF.

J is TRBJ1-1 and V is TRBV6-5; 8 nucleotides align to TRBD1. In germline, CDR1 is MNHEY, CDR2 SVGAGI. The junction had 3 bases not matched to a gene; V was cut back by 6 bases and J by 9 bases. There are 11 residues in the CDR3. The DNA for the CDR3 is TGTGCCAGCAGATGGACAGGGAAAGCTTTCTTT. Translated, it gives CASRWTGKAFF.

The rearrangement joins TRBV20-1 to TRBJ2-1, with TRBD1 identical over 10 bases. The CDR3 loop spans 15 amino acids. The germline V gene encodes CDR1 DFQATT and CDR2 SNEGSKA (reference sequence). V was pared by 0 bases and J by 5 bases, with 4 bases of the junction left unmatched. Here the CDR3 DNA reads TGCAGTGCTAGAGATAGTGGGACAGGGGACAATGAGCAGTTCTTC. It is translated as CSARDSGTGDNEQFF.